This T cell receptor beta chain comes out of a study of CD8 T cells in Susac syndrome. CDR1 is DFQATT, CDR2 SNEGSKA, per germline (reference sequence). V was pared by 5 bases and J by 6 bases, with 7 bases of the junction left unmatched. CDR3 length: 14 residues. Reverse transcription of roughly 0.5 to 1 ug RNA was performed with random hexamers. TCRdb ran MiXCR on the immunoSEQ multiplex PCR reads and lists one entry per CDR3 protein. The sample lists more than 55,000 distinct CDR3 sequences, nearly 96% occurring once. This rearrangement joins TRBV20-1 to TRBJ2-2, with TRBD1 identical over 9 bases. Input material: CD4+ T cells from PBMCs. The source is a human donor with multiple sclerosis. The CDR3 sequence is CSAQQGAKAGELFF. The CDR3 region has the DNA TGCAGTGCTCAACAGGGGGCGAAAGCCGGGGAGCTGTTTTTT.